This T cell receptor (beta chain) was recovered during a study of T cell repertoires in cytomegalovirus infection. MiXCR was run by TCRdb on the reads, yielding one entry per CDR3 protein. The table has roughly 180,000 distinct CDR3 sequences, about a fifth seen once. Notes on the study in general: HLA-C-restricted CMV clonotypes gave the most frequent clonotype in two of eight donors.

The germline V gene encodes CDR1 SGHVS and CDR2 FNYEAQ. Trimming removed 0 bases at V and 7 bases at J, with 9 bases between. CDR3 length: 13 amino acids. This clonotype has only a few counts. Its antigen is not identified. The genes are TRBV7-6 and TRBJ1-1; no definite D call. This TCR was sampled from a human donor in good health (CMV status not recorded). Some clones in this sample may be carry-over from other donors' samples. Sequences were derived from CD8+ T cells from cultured PBMCs, sampled from culture after CMV antigen stimulation. CDR3 coding DNA: TGTGCCAGCAGCTTAGCTAAATGGGGTGAAGCTTTCTTT. This gives the protein CASSLAKWGEAFF.